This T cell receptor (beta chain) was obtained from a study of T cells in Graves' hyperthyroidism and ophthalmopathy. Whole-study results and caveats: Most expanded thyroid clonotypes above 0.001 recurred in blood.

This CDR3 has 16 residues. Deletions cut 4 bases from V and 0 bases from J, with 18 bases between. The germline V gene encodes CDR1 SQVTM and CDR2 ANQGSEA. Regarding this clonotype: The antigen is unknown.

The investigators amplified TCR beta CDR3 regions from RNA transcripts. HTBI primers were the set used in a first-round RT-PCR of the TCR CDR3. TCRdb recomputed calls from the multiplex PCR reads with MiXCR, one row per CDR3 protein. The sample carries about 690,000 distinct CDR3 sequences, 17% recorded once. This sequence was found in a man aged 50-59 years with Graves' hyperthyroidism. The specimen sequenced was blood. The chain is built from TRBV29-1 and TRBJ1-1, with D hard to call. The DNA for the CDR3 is TGCAGCGTTGTAGGCAGCTTAATTGCCTTGAACACTGAAGCTTTCTTT. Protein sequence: CSVVGSLIALNTEAFF.